These 4 T cell receptor beta chains were all obtained from the same sample, sequenced in a study of T cell repertoires in cytomegalovirus infection. In TCRdb, the reads were re-called with MiXCR into one record per CDR3 protein. The sample includes around 570,000 distinct CDR3 sequences, around two fifths of them seen just once. These receptors have no identified antigens. The input for sequencing was cultured PBMCs, taken from culture after CMV antigen stimulation. The receptors here all came from a human donor in good health (CMV status not recorded). Some clones in this sample may be carry-over from other donors' samples.

This clonotype came up many times. The chain is built from TRBV7-2 and TRBJ1-3; D not resolved. CDR3 size: 16 residues. The V end lost 3 bases, the J end lost 4 bases, and 16 bases lay between the germline ends. CDR1 is SGHTA, CDR2 FQGNSA, per germline. CDR3: CASSFNPLYSGNTIYF. For the CDR3, the DNA is TGTGCCAGCAGCTTTAACCCCCTTTATTCAGGAAACACCATATATTTT. Full variable domain (missing parts from reference TRBV7-2 and TRBJ1-3): GAGVSQSPSNKVTEKGKDVELRCDPISGHTALYWYRQSLGQGLEFLIYFQGNSAPDKSGLPSDRFSAERTGGSVSTLTIQRTQQEDSAVYLCASSFNPLYSGNTIYFGEGSWLTVV.

CDR3 loop: CASSFRDRGFLYEQYF. As DNA, the CDR3 is TGTGCCAGCAGTTTTCGGGACAGGGGATTTCTCTACGAGCAGTACTTC. This chain connects TRBV6-6 to TRBJ2-7; 10 nucleotides line up with TRBD1. This CDR3 contains 16 residues. From germline, CDR1 is MNHNY and CDR2 SVGAGI (reference sequence). After removal of 4 bases from V and 3 bases from J, the junction contained 9 bases not matched to a gene.

This clonotype was seen repeatedly, ten times or more. This CDR3 is CASSLREMNTGELFF. In DNA form, the CDR3 reads TGTGCCAGCAGCTTACGGGAGATGAACACCGGGGAGCTGTTTTTT. V and J are TRBV7-2 and TRBJ2-2; D possibly corresponds to TRBD2 (6 bases). This CDR3 contains 15 residues. Germline CDR1 is SGHTA and CDR2 is FQGNSA. The V and J ends lost 2 bases and 1 base respectively, with 8 bases between them. Full variable domain (remainder filled in from reference TRBV7-2 and TRBJ2-2): GAGVSQSPSNKVTEKGKDVELRCDPISGHTALYWYRQSLGQGLEFLIYFQGNSAPDKSGLPSDRFSAERTGGSVSTLTIQRTQQEDSAVYLCASSLREMNTGELFFGEGSRLTVL.

This clonotype was found a few times. This chain links TRBV7-9 with TRBJ2-7; 9 positions agree with TRBD1. This CDR3 is 16 amino acids long. V shed 5 bases and J 9 bases; nucleotides not matched to a gene: 17. Germline V lookup: CDR1 SEHNR, CDR2 FQNEAQ (reference sequence). The CDR3 loop reads CASSPMGTGTPPGQYF. The CDR3 DNA is TGTGCCAGCAGCCCTATGGGGACAGGGACACCCCCAGGGCAGTACTTC.